The source of this TCR beta chain is a study of blood T cell repertoires in COVID-19. As for the study in general: From the United States, Italy and Spain came samples of acute and convalescent COVID-19. From T cells, B-cell-depleted T cells, or PBMCs came the material, which was cDNA or gDNA.

The table came from immunoSEQ multiplex PCR; TCRdb's copy has only in-frame clones and leaves some out. Of a few hundred thousand clones detected, around 87% appear once; the ten largest clones hold less than 4.5%. This clone appeared once. Trimming removed 2 bases from V and 6 bases from J, with 10 bases in between. CDR1 and CDR2 from the germline V gene are KGHSH and LQKENI. The CDR3 contains 14 residues. Sequencing input: peripheral blood. This TCR came from a man between 18 and 29 years old with active or convalescent COVID-19. This sequence joins TRBV18 and TRBJ2-2, with a possible D match to TRBD1 (6 bases). CDR3 bases: TGTGCCAGCTCACCAACAGGGTATTCCGGGGAGCTGTTTTTT. Its protein is CASSPTGYSGELFF.